A single sample is the source of the 24 T cell receptor beta chains below, sequenced in a study of CD8+CD57+ T cells in acquired aplastic anemia. Genomic DNA acted as the template from which TCR beta VDJ combination and CDR3 sequence profiling were carried out. TCRdb re-called the reads through MiXCR, storing one row per CDR3 protein. The table records 250,000 to 350,000 distinct CDR3 sequences, 55% to 60% of them present only once. Sequencing was done on a sample of sorted CD4+, CD8+, or CD8+CD57+ T cells (not recorded which) from PBMCs. The receptors here all came from a human donor with severe aplastic anemia or a healthy control (not recorded which).

The chain couples TRBV29-1 to TRBJ2-3, with 8 bases identical to TRBD2. The CDR3 runs to 14 residues. CDR1 is SQVTM and CDR2 is ANQGSEA in the germline V gene. Trimming removed 7 bases from V and 1 base from J; junction bases left unmatched: 7. This chain's CDR3 is CSGGAGVRTDTQYF. CDR3 in DNA: TGCAGCGGTGGAGCGGGGGTCCGCACAGATACGCAGTATTTT.

V gene TRBV2 combines with J gene TRBJ2-6; D might be TRBD1 (5 bases). The CDR3 consists of 12 residues. Germline CDR1 reads SNHLY; CDR2 reads FYNNEI. With 7 bases removed from V and 6 bases from J, the gap between germline ends came to 7 bases. The CDR3 DNA reads TGTGCCAGCACAGGACAGGCCAACGTCCTGACTTTC. Translated: CASTGQANVLTF.

This chain links TRBV5-1 with TRBJ2-7; a possible D gene is TRBD1 (5 bases). The germline CDR1 and CDR2 sequences are SGHRS and YFSETQ. V lost 0 bases and J lost 0, with 10 bases in between. This CDR3 has 15 amino acids. In DNA, the CDR3 is TGCGCCAGCAGCTTGGGCCAGGGAAGCTCCTACGAGCAGTACTTC. Residues: CASSLGQGSSYEQYF.

This clonotype was counted many times. The chain joins TRBV20-1 to TRBJ1-2; a weak D match, TRBD1 (5 bases). Germline CDR1 DFQATT, CDR2 SNEGSKA (reference sequence). V lost 1 base to trimming and J lost 4 bases, with 16 bases between them. This CDR3 contains 15 residues. CDR3 amino acids: CSARGGRGTIYGYTF. DNA for the CDR3: TGCAGTGCTAGAGGGGGACGGGGGACCATCTATGGCTACACCTTC.

This clonotype was found once. The chain is built from TRBV7-9 and TRBJ2-5, with 8 nucleotides matching TRBD1. CDR3 length equals 14 residues. The germline gives CDR1 SEHNR, CDR2 FQNEAQ (reference sequence). V lost 5 bases, J lost 5 bases, and 7 bases stayed unmatched. The CDR3 loop is CASSAGDRPETQYF. The CDR3 nucleotides read TGTGCCAGCAGCGCCGGGGACAGGCCTGAGACCCAGTACTTC.

V gene TRBV6-5 combines with J gene TRBJ1-2; 12 bases are a match to TRBD1. CDR1 is MNHEY and CDR2 is SVGAGI in the germline V gene. V gave up 1 base and J gave up 4 bases; unmatched junction bases: 4. This CDR3 is 16 amino acids long. The CDR3 region is CASSYFQGQGAYGYTF. The CDR3, as DNA: TGTGCCAGCAGTTACTTTCAGGGACAGGGGGCCTATGGCTACACCTTC.

This clonotype was counted ten times or more. This chain connects TRBV11-2 to TRBJ1-1; D is ambiguous. Germline V gene sequence: CDR1 SGHAT, CDR2 FQNNGV. Deletions cut 0 bases from V and 7 bases from J, with 9 bases between. This CDR3 spans 13 amino acids. The CDR3 nucleotides are TGTGCCAGCAGCTTAGATTTTAATGTTGAAGCTTTCTTT. Translation gives CASSLDFNVEAFF.

This clonotype was detected only a few times. This sequence joins TRBV10-3 and TRBJ2-3; 9 bases match TRBD1. With V trimmed by 4 bases and J by 4 bases, 3 bases remained unmatched. CDR3 length equals 14 residues. CDR1 is ENHRY and CDR2 is SYGVKD in the germline V gene. CDR3 amino acids: CAISGQGEPDTQYF. The CDR3, as DNA: TGTGCCATCAGTGGACAGGGGGAGCCAGATACGCAGTATTTT.

DNA for the CDR3: TGCAGTGCTATCGGTTCATTGACGGACACCGCAGAGACCCAGTACTTC. Residues: CSAIGSLTDTAETQYF. V and J are TRBV20-1 and TRBJ2-5; possibly TRBD1 for D (5 bases). Looked up from germline, CDR1 is DFQATT and CDR2 is SNEGSKA (reference sequence). The ends were cut back, 4 bases at V and 4 bases at J, with 22 bases in the middle. The CDR3 has 16 amino acids.

This clonotype turned up a few times. V usage is TRBV7-2 and J usage is TRBJ2-5, with D possibly called TRBD1 or TRBD2 (5 bases each). The germline CDR1 and CDR2 sequences are SGHTA and FQGNSA. This CDR3 comprises 14 residues. V lost 2 bases to trimming and J lost 5 bases, with 12 bases between them. The CDR3 here is CASSLMWGKETQYF. The CDR3 nucleotides are TGTGCCAGCAGCTTAATGTGGGGGAAGGAGACCCAGTACTTC.

This clonotype was recorded once. The rearrangement links TRBV19 to TRBJ2-7, with 8 bases identical to TRBD1. The germline CDR1 and CDR2 sequences are LNHDA and SQIVND (reference sequence). V was pared by 7 bases and J by 0 bases, with 5 bases of the junction left unmatched. This CDR3 comprises 14 residues. The CDR3 region has the DNA TGTGCCAGTACCCCGGGACAGGCCTCCTACGAGCAGTACTTC. Protein product: CASTPGQASYEQYF.

This clonotype occurred many times. The gene calls are TRBV5-8 and TRBJ1-1; TRBD1 matches at 12 bases. The CDR3 covers 18 residues. V lost 0 bases and J lost 4; bases outside the gene matches: 10. The germline CDR1 and CDR2 sequences are SGHTS and YDEGEE. The CDR3 DNA is TGTGCCAGCAGCTTGGGGGGGGGGGACAGGGGGCCGAGCACTGAAGCTTTCTTT. Translation: CASSLGGGDRGPSTEAFF.

This chain connects TRBV7-3 to TRBJ2-1, with TRBD2 matching over 9 bases. Per the germline V gene, CDR1 is SGHTA and CDR2 is FQGTGA. The CDR3 spans 15 residues. With 3 bases clipped from V and 1 base from J, the junction kept 1 base outside the gene matches. This CDR3 is CASSFLAGSYNEQFF. CDR3 nucleotides: TGTGCCAGCAGCTTTCTAGCGGGGTCCTACAATGAGCAGTTCTTC.

This clonotype showed up many times. This chain links TRBV15 with TRBJ1-1; D call uncertain. The V gene lost 4 bases and the J gene lost 6 bases, with 18 bases spanning the gap. CDR1 is LNHNV, CDR2 YYDKDF, per germline (reference sequence). This CDR3 spans 15 amino acids. This CDR3 is CATSNALKGISEAFF. As DNA, the CDR3 is TGTGCCACCAGCAACGCTTTAAAGGGTATATCTGAAGCTTTCTTT.

The chain joins TRBV3-1 to TRBJ2-2, with 8 positions matching TRBD2. Trimming at V came to 1 base and at J to 1 base, leaving 5 bases not matched to a gene. This CDR3 contains 17 residues. Germline V lookup: CDR1 LGHDT, CDR2 YNNKEL (reference sequence). The chain's CDR3 is CASSQAWSGGNTGELFF. CDR3 DNA sequence: TGTGCCAGCAGCCAAGCTTGGAGCGGGGGGAACACCGGGGAGCTGTTTTTT.

The V and J genes are TRBV7-2 and TRBJ2-7, with a weak D call TRBD2 (6 bases). V was cut by 4 bases and J by 7 bases, with 20 bases left in between. Germline values: CDR1 SGHTA, CDR2 FQGNSA. This CDR3 region has 15 residues. CDR3 nucleotides: TGTGCCAGCAGCTCCCGGGACTCCCCGACGGGGGAGCAGTACTTC. Translated: CASSSRDSPTGEQYF.

The V gene is TRBV7-9, the J gene TRBJ1-6, with 7 nucleotides matching TRBD1. Trimming at V came to 0 bases and at J to 10 bases, leaving 6 bases not matched to a gene. This CDR3 region has 15 residues. Germline CDR1 is SEHNR and CDR2 is FQNEAQ (reference sequence). CDR3 nucleotides: TGTGCCAGCAGCTTAGCCGGGACAGAGGACTCACCCCTCCACTTT. Translated: CASSLAGTEDSPLHF.

V and J are TRBV29-1 and TRBJ2-7; 13 nucleotides align to TRBD2. The V segment lost 6 bases and the J segment 3 bases; nucleotides outside the gene matches: 2. CDR1 and CDR2 (germline): SQVTM, ANQGSEA. The CDR3 extends over 13 amino acids. CDR3 region: CSVRTSGSYEQYF. CDR3 bases: TGCAGCGTGAGGACTAGCGGGAGCTACGAGCAGTACTTC.

This chain links TRBV10-3 with TRBJ2-7; D is ambiguous. Deletions cut 0 bases from V and 2 bases from J, with 20 bases between. The length of the CDR3 is 18 residues. From germline, CDR1 is ENHRY and CDR2 SYGVKD. The DNA for the CDR3 is TGTGCCATCAGTGAGTCCAGCAGCATCAACAGAGCTACCTACGAGCAGTACTTC. It translates to CAISESSSINRATYEQYF.

Many counts were recorded for this clonotype. This chain uses TRBV6-1 with TRBJ1-5, with a tentative D call TRBD1 (5 bases). From germline, CDR1 is MNHNS and CDR2 SASEGT. The CDR3 spans 13 residues. V lost 6 bases, J lost 1 base, and 7 bases lay in between. CDR3 residues: CASRGTSNQPQHF. Written as DNA, the CDR3 is TGTGCCAGCAGGGGGACGAGCAATCAGCCCCAGCATTTT.

Turning to this clonotype: A read error may account for a junction end that differs from germline. V usage is TRBV10-3 and J usage is TRBJ1-6; no reliable D call. The CDR3 covers 15 residues. Germline V gene sequence: CDR1 ENHRY, CDR2 SYGVKD. CDR3 sequence reads: CASSYFVGRNSPLHF. CDR3 coding DNA: TGTGCCAGCAGTTACTTTGTCGGACGGAATTCACCCCTCCACTTT.

A remark on this clonotype: This may come from a read error, since a much larger clone is one base off. This sequence joins TRBV10-3 and TRBJ2-3; a weak D match, TRBD1 (6 bases). CDR3 length equals 14 residues. CDR1 and CDR2 (germline): ENHRY, SYGVKD. In DNA form, the CDR3 reads TGTGCCGTCAGTGAGTGGACAGGCACAGATACGCAGTATTTT. It translates to CAVSEWTGTDTQYF.

V and J are TRBV29-1 and TRBJ2-1, with 9 bases that match TRBD1. This CDR3 contains 14 residues. CDR1 is SQVTM and CDR2 is ANQGSEA in the germline V gene. With V trimmed by 3 bases and J by 6 bases, 6 bases remained unmatched. The CDR3 sequence is CSVEGQGVGNEQFF. In nucleotides, the CDR3 is TGCAGCGTTGAGGGACAGGGCGTTGGCAATGAGCAGTTCTTC.

This clonotype was counted between two and nine times. CDR3 bases: TGTGCCTGGGGGAGGACATATAGCAATCAGCCCCAGCATTTT. Its translation is CAWGRTYSNQPQHF. The V gene is TRBV30, the J gene TRBJ1-5; tentatively, D is TRBD1 (5 bases). The ends were cut back, 5 bases at V and 0 bases at J, with 11 bases in the middle. This CDR3 has 14 amino acids. Per the germline V gene, CDR1 is GTSNPN and CDR2 is SVGIG (reference sequence).